These 2 T cell receptor beta chains came from one sample sequenced in a study of T cell responses to AZD1222 COVID-19 vaccine. Clones were read by immunoSEQ multiplex PCR, and TCRdb kept only the in-frame ones, dropping some. Among more than 110,000 clones listed, about 90% were seen once. The sequenced sample was peripheral blood, obtained on day 0 of AZD1222 vaccination. These receptors came from an adult in good health.

The table lists this clone with a count of one. The chain links TRBV9 to TRBJ1-3, with D unclear. Germline assignment: CDR1 SGDLS and CDR2 YYNGEE. V was cut by 3 bases and J by 3 bases, with 10 bases left in between. The CDR3 is 14 amino acids. This chain's CDR3 is CASSGPNDGNTIYF. DNA of the CDR3: TGTGCCAGCAGCGGTCCCAATGATGGAAACACCATATATTTT.

This chain connects TRBV11-3 to TRBJ1-5; no firm D call. This CDR3 comprises 15 residues. The germline V gene has CDR1 SGHNT and CDR2 YENEEA. The V end was cut by 2 bases, the J end by 1 base, with 9 bases between. CDR3: CASSLFMGSNQPQHF. CDR3 sequence (DNA): TGTGCCAGCAGCTTATTTATGGGAAGCAATCAGCCCCAGCATTTT.